One sample yielded the 31 T cell receptor beta chains listed below, sequenced in a study of identical twins. MiXCR, run by TCRdb on the 5' RACE reads, gives a single entry per CDR3 protein. The sample records 200,000 to 300,000 distinct CDR3 sequences, roughly a tenth being singletons. Sequencing input: memory T cells sorted from blood. These receptors originate from a man aged 45-60 years in good health.

This clonotype was observed a few times. V gene TRBV18 combines with J gene TRBJ1-4; D gene ambiguous. The CDR3 is 14 residues long. Trimming removed 0 bases from V and 8 bases from J, with 10 bases in between. Germline lookup yields CDR1 KGHSH and CDR2 LQKENI. CDR3 amino acids: CASSPPAAQEKLFF. CDR3 DNA sequence: TGTGCCAGCTCACCACCGGCAGCGCAGGAAAAACTGTTTTTT.

At least ten counts were recorded for this clonotype. The chain carries TRBV28 and TRBJ2-5; 12 bases map to TRBD2. V was pared by 5 bases and J by 1 base, with 2 bases of the junction left unmatched. This CDR3 spans 15 amino acids. CDR1 MDHEN and CDR2 SYDVKM come from the germline V gene. The CDR3 region is CASSLAGGFQETQYF. CDR3 in DNA: TGTGCCAGCAGTCTAGCGGGGGGGTTCCAAGAGACCCAGTACTTC.

This clonotype was detected only a few times. This chain connects TRBV20-1 to TRBJ1-1; D unresolved. Trimming removed 3 bases from V and 0 bases from J, with 11 bases in between. The length of the CDR3 is 14 residues. The germline CDR1 and CDR2 sequences are DFQATT and SNEGSKA (reference sequence). The CDR3 sequence is CSASRQEMNTEAFF. As DNA, the CDR3 is TGCAGTGCTAGTCGGCAAGAAATGAACACTGAAGCTTTCTTT.

In this sample, this clonotype turned up many times. The junction does not match germline at one end; this may be a read error. The CDR3 coding sequence is TGTGCCAGCAGCTTGGCCCACTCCCAGACACGCTTC. Its protein is CASSLAHSQTRF. This sequence joins TRBV5-6 and TRBJ1-2; D unresolved. Per the germline V gene, CDR1 is SGHDT and CDR2 is YYEEEE. The length of the CDR3 is 12 residues.

In its sample, this clonotype was seen many times. The chain combines TRBV29-1 with TRBJ2-3; 8 bases are a match to TRBD1. Germline CDR1 SQVTM, CDR2 ANQGSEA. After removal of 7 bases from V and 0 bases from J, the junction contained 3 bases not matched to a gene. CDR3 length: 13 amino acids. As DNA, the CDR3 is TGCAGCGGGAGACAGGGGAGCACAGATACGCAGTATTTT. Its protein product is CSGRQGSTDTQYF.

Many counts were recorded for this clonotype. The J gene is TRBJ1-2, the V gene TRBV11-2; tentatively, D is TRBD1 (6 bases). Per germline, CDR1 SGHAT and CDR2 FQNNGV. V lost 0 bases, J lost 8 bases, and 13 bases lay in between. This CDR3 comprises 14 residues. The DNA for the CDR3 is TGTGCCAGCAGCTTAGAAAGGACAGCTCGGGGCTACACCTTC. This gives the protein CASSLERTARGYTF.

This clonotype was detected a few times. The chain combines TRBV5-1 with TRBJ2-3; tentatively, D is TRBD1 or TRBD2 (5 bases each). Deletions cut 0 bases from V and 10 bases from J, with 12 bases between. In germline, CDR1 is SGHRS, CDR2 YFSETQ. CDR3 length: 13 amino acids. CDR3 amino acids: CASSLGEGRAQYF. The CDR3 bases are TGCGCCAGCAGCTTGGGCGAGGGGCGGGCGCAGTATTTT.

This clonotype was picked up many times. The chain carries TRBV20-1 and TRBJ1-1, with a weak D call TRBD1 (5 bases). The CDR3 is made up of 13 amino acids. Deletions cut 1 base from V and 0 bases from J, with 6 bases between. Germline CDR1 is DFQATT and CDR2 is SNEGSKA (reference sequence). CDR3 loop: CSARGTLNTEAFF. The CDR3 DNA reads as TGCAGTGCTAGAGGGACACTGAACACTGAAGCTTTCTTT.

The V call is TRBV9, the J call TRBJ2-5, with 8 bases fitting TRBD1. V lost 3 bases, J lost 3 bases, and 7 bases stayed unmatched. The germline V gene encodes CDR1 SGDLS and CDR2 YYNGEE. There are 15 residues in the CDR3. The CDR3 bases are TGTGCCAGCAGCGATGAGGACAGGGAGGAAGAGACCCAGTACTTC. It codes for CASSDEDREEETQYF.

This clonotype was found a few times. The V call is TRBV7-9, the J call TRBJ1-2; 9 positions match TRBD1. From germline, CDR1 is SEHNR and CDR2 FQNEAQ (reference sequence). The CDR3 spans 14 residues. The V gene end was trimmed by 5 bases and the J gene end by 4 bases; junction bases not matched to a gene: 5. CDR3 sequence (DNA): TGTGCCAGCAGCCGGGGACAGGGATCCTATGGCTACACCTTC. Protein: CASSRGQGSYGYTF.

The chain couples TRBV12-3 or TRBV12-4 to TRBJ2-7; no reliable D call. The CDR3 is 14 residues long. The V and J ends lost 2 bases and 1 base respectively, with 9 bases between them. CDR3 region: CASSLSWLSYEQYF. The CDR3 DNA follows: TGTGCCAGCAGTTTAAGTTGGCTGTCCTACGAGCAGTACTTC.

This clonotype occurred many times. The rearrangement uses TRBV7-6 and TRBJ2-5, with 10 bases lining up with TRBD2. CDR1 is SGHVS and CDR2 is FNYEAQ in the germline V gene. The trim removed 5 bases at V and 1 base at J, leaving 13 bases unmatched. This CDR3 comprises 18 residues. The CDR3: CASSARGLAGDSQETQYF. CDR3 bases: TGTGCCAGCAGCGCCCGGGGTCTAGCGGGGGACTCCCAAGAGACCCAGTACTTC.

This clonotype was observed a handful of times. V is TRBV15 and J is TRBJ2-2, with D uncertain. V lost 5 bases, J lost 7 bases, and 5 bases lay in between. Germline V gene lookup returns CDR1 LNHNV and CDR2 YYDKDF (reference sequence). The CDR3 has 11 residues. CDR3 sequence (DNA): TGTGCCACCAGCGGGCACGGGGAGCTGTTTTTT. Its translation is CATSGHGELFF.

This clonotype was picked up many times. The CDR3 region has the DNA TGTGCCATCAGTGGACAGGGGGCCACAGATACGCAGTATTTT. Amino acid sequence: CAISGQGATDTQYF. The chain is built from TRBV10-3 and TRBJ2-3; 10 bases align to TRBD1. The CDR3 extends over 14 amino acids. V was clipped by 4 bases and J by 2 bases; unmatched bases: 0. CDR1 is ENHRY, CDR2 SYGVKD, per germline.

This clonotype was observed many times. The V call is TRBV20-1, the J call TRBJ2-2, with D perhaps given as TRBD1 or TRBD2 (7 bases each). Between the trimmed V and J ends, which lost 6 bases and 4 bases, there was a span of 12 bases. Germline V CDR1 and CDR2: DFQATT, SNEGSKA (reference sequence). The CDR3 covers 13 residues. DNA for the CDR3: TGCAGTGCCAGGGGGGGACTCACCGGGGAGCTGTTTTTT. It specifies CSARGGLTGELFF.

This clonotype was observed many times. This rearrangement joins TRBV28 to TRBJ1-2; D gene uncertain. This CDR3 is built from 12 residues. Germline V lookup: CDR1 MDHEN, CDR2 SYDVKM. With 7 bases removed from V and 8 bases from J, the gap between germline ends came to 14 bases. The CDR3 reads CASTPRREGYTF. The CDR3 DNA sequence: TGTGCCAGCACCCCCAGGAGGGAAGGCTACACCTTC.

This clonotype was seen ten or more times. The chain employs TRBV4-3 and TRBJ1-3, with D unclear. Trimming took off 2 bases at V and 0 bases at J, with 8 bases between the two ends. Germline assignment: CDR1 LGHNA and CDR2 YSLEER. The CDR3 totals 15 residues. In nucleotides, the CDR3 is TGCGCCAGCAGCCAAAAATTCAGCTCTGGAAACACCATATATTTT. Translating it yields CASSQKFSSGNTIYF.

Many counts were recorded for this clonotype. The chain recombines TRBV20-1 with TRBJ1-4; 7 bases align to TRBD1. J was trimmed by 4 bases and V by 1 base; bases with no gene match: 12. Germline loops: CDR1 DFQATT, CDR2 SNEGSKA (reference sequence). This CDR3 has 17 amino acids. As DNA, the CDR3 is TGCAGTGCTAGAGCCATGACAGGGAATAGCTTTAATGAAAAACTGTTTTTT. Protein product: CSARAMTGNSFNEKLFF.

The chain is built from TRBV7-2 and TRBJ2-5; D uncertain. Germline V gene sequence: CDR1 SGHTA, CDR2 FQGNSA. CDR3 length: 13 amino acids. Trimming cost V 5 bases and J 4 bases, with 11 bases left between them. The chain's CDR3 is CASSPSHPETQYF. CDR3 bases: TGTGCCAGCAGCCCTAGTCATCCAGAGACCCAGTACTTC.

The chain is built from TRBV7-6 and TRBJ1-2; D is uncertain. Germline values: CDR1 SGHVS, CDR2 FNYEAQ. V lost 5 bases to trimming and J lost 8 bases, with 18 bases between them. This CDR3 region has 14 residues. The CDR3 protein is CASSREASGEGYTF. The DNA for the CDR3 is TGTGCCAGCAGCCGGGAGGCGAGTGGGGAAGGCTACACCTTC. Full variable domain (outside the CDR3, taken from reference TRBV7-6 and TRBJ1-2): GAGVSQSPRYKVTKRGQDVALRCDPISGHVSLYWYRQALGQGPEFLTYFNYEAQQDKSGLPNDRFSAERPEGSISTLTIQRTEQRDSAMYRCASSREASGEGYTFGSGTRLTVV.

This clonotype was seen a single time. J is TRBJ2-1 and V is TRBV18, with D uncertain. Germline V CDR1 and CDR2: KGHSH, LQKENI. Trimming pared 1 base from V and 6 bases from J, leaving 10 bases between. The CDR3 length is 14 residues. DNA of the CDR3: TGTGCCAGCTCACCACTAGGTAGGAGCAATGAGCAGTTCTTC. It encodes CASSPLGRSNEQFF. The full variable domain, completed using reference TRBV18 and TRBJ2-1, is NAGVMQNPRHLVRRRGQEARLRCSPMKGHSHVYWYRQLPEEGLKFMVYLQKENIIDESGMPKERFSAEFPKEGPSILRIQQVVRGDSAAYFCASSPLGRSNEQFFGPGTRLTVL.

This clonotype was detected many times. The J gene is TRBJ2-7, the V gene TRBV20-1; the D gene is possibly TRBD1 (5 bases). Germline V CDR1 and CDR2: DFQATT, SNEGSKA (reference sequence). The CDR3 covers 12 residues. The CDR3 DNA reads as TGCAGCGGTACTGACAGCGCGAGAGAGCAGTACTTC. Residues: CSGTDSAREQYF.

The rearrangement joins TRBV2 to TRBJ2-5; 7 positions match TRBD2. V shed 6 bases, J shed 2 bases, and the junction held 12 bases outside the gene matches. Germline V gene lookup returns CDR1 SNHLY and CDR2 FYNNEI. This CDR3 comprises 16 residues. The CDR3 region has the DNA TGTGCCAGCAGAAGGACGGGGGAGGGAAAACAAGAGACCCAGTACTTC. Its translation is CASRRTGEGKQETQYF.

This clonotype appeared a few times. One end of the junction is discordant with germline, which a read error may explain. This sequence joins TRBV28 and TRBJ2-7; 8 bases are a match to TRBD1. Germline V gives CDR1 MDHEN, CDR2 SYDVKM. The CDR3 is 12 amino acids. Written as DNA, the CDR3 is TGTGCCAGCAGTTTATTAGGGGACAGGCTACGCTTC. It yields the protein CASSLLGDRLRF.

The sample holds many counts of this clonotype. The V call is TRBV5-1, the J call TRBJ2-3, with 10 bases aligning to TRBD1. The CDR3 is made up of 16 amino acids. Germline loops: CDR1 SGHRS, CDR2 YFSETQ. Trimming took 3 bases from V and 3 from J; bases not matched to a gene: 7. The CDR3 spells CASSSNPGQGTDTQYF. CDR3 sequence (DNA): TGCGCCAGCAGCTCAAACCCGGGACAGGGGACAGATACGCAGTATTTT.

This clonotype occurred a few times. The chain uses TRBV15 and TRBJ1-6; D remains ambiguous. Germline-derived CDR1 and CDR2 are LNHNV and YYDKDF (reference sequence). The CDR3 is 13 residues long. Trimming cost V 0 bases and J 10 bases, with 7 bases left between them. CDR3 sequence reads: CATSREGGSPLHF. Here the CDR3 DNA reads TGTGCCACCAGCAGAGAGGGTGGCTCACCCCTCCACTTT.

At least ten counts were recorded for this clonotype. V and J are TRBV7-9 and TRBJ1-1; D may be TRBD1 (6 bases). Germline CDR1 SEHNR, CDR2 FQNEAQ (reference sequence). The CDR3 is 15 amino acids. V lost 1 base and J 7 bases, leaving 16 bases between the germline ends. CDR3 in DNA: TGTGCCAGCAGCTTAGGGGGGGCCGGGCCCCTTGAAGCTTTCTTT. Translation: CASSLGGAGPLEAFF.

This clonotype was seen at least ten times. V usage is TRBV21-1 and J usage is TRBJ2-3; the table's D call of TRBD1 was not tested on the DNA. TRBV21-1 is deemed a pseudogene. The CDR3 sequence is 18 residues long. CDR3 sequence: CASSKGGDANLMTDTQYF. CDR3 DNA: TGTGCCAGCAGCAAAGGGGGGGACGCCAACCTCATGACAGATACGCAGTATTTT.

This clonotype has at least ten counts. The gene calls are TRBV20-1 and TRBJ1-3; D ambiguous. This CDR3 is 12 amino acids long. Germline assignment: CDR1 DFQATT and CDR2 SNEGSKA (reference sequence). Trimming pared 6 bases from V and 3 bases from J, leaving 9 bases between. This CDR3 is CSATLDGNTIYF. CDR3 nucleotides: TGCAGTGCCACCCTAGATGGAAACACCATATATTTT.

This clonotype occurred many times. This chain links TRBV10-3 with TRBJ1-5; D call uncertain. CDR1 is ENHRY and CDR2 is SYGVKD in the germline V gene. Between the trimmed V and J ends, which lost 0 bases and 0 bases, there was a span of 15 bases. The CDR3 length is 18 residues. CDR3 nucleotide sequence: TGTGCCATCAGTGAGTCAGAACTGTCACTTTATAGCAATCAGCCCCAGCATTTT. This encodes CAISESELSLYSNQPQHF.

This clonotype has ten or more counts. V gene TRBV12-3 or TRBV12-4 combines with J gene TRBJ2-5; D is unclear. The CDR3 loop spans 12 amino acids. Trimming took 8 bases from V and 1 from J, leaving 8 bases between them. CDR3 region: CASGLGQETQYF. CDR3 coding DNA: TGTGCCAGCGGTCTGGGCCAAGAGACCCAGTACTTC.